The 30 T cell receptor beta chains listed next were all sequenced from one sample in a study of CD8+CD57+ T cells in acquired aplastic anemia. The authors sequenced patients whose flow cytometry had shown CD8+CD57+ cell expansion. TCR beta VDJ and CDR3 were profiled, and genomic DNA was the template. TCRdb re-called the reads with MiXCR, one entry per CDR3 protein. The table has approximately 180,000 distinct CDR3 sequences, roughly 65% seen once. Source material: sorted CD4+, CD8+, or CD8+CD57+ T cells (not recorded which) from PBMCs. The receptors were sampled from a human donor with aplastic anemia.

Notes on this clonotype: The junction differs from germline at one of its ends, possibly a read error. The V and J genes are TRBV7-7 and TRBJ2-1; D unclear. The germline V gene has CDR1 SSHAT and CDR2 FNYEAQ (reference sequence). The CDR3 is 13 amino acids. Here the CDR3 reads CASSRVIDNERFF. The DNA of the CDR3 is TGTGCTAGCAGCCGAGTGATAGACAATGAGCGGTTCTTC.

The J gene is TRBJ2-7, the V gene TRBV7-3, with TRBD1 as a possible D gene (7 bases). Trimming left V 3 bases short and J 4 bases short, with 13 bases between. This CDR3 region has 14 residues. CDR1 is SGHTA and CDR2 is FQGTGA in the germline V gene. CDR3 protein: CASSFAGQPYEQYF. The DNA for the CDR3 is TGTGCCAGCAGCTTCGCGGGACAGCCATACGAGCAGTACTTC.

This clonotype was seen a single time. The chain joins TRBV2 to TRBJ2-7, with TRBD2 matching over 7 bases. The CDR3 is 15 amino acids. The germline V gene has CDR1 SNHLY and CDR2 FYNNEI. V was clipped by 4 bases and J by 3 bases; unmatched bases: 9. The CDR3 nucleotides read TGTGCCAGCAGTGCTAGAGGACTAGGCAACTACGAGCAGTACTTC. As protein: CASSARGLGNYEQYF.

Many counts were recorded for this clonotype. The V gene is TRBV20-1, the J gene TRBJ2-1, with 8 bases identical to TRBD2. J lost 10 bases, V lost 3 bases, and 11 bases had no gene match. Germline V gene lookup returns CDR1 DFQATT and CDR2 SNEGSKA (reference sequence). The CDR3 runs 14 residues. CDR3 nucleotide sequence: TGCAGTGCTAGCGGGGGACTAGATTACGGCGAGCAGTTCTTC. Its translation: CSASGGLDYGEQFF.

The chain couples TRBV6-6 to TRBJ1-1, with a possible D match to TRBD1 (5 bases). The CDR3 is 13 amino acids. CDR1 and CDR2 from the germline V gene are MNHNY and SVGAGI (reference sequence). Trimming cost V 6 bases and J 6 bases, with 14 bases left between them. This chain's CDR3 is CASSLGAGPEAFF. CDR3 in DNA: TGTGCCAGCAGCCTCGGGGCAGGGCCTGAAGCTTTCTTT.

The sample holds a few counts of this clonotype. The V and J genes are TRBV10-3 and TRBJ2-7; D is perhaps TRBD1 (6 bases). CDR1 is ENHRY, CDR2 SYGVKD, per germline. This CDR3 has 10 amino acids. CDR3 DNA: TGTGCGATAGGGGGAAACGAGCAGTACTTC. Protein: CAIGGNEQYF.

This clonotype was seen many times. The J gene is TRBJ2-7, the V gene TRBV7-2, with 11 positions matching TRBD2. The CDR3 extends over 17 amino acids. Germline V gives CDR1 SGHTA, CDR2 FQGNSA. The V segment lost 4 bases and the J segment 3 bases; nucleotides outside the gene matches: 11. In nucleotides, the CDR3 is TGTGCCAGCAGCTATAGCGGGGGGGCACCCAAAAGCTACGAGCAGTACTTC. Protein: CASSYSGGAPKSYEQYF.

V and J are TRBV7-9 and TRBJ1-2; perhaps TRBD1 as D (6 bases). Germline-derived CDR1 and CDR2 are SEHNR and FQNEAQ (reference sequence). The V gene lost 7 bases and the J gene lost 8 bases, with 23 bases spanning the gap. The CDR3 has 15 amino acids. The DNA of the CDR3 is TGTGCCAGCACCGGCCAAGGACAGTTTCTTGTGGGCTACACCTTC. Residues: CASTGQGQFLVGYTF.

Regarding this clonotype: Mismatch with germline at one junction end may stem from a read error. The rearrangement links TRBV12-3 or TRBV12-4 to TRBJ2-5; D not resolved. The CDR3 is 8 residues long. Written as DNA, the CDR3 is TGTGCCAGCAGTTTAGCGCTCTTC. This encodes CASSLALF.

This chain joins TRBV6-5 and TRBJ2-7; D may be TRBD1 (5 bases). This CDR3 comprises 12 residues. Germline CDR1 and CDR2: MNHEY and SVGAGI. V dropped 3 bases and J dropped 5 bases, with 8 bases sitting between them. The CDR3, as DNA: TGTGCCAGCAGTTATGCAGGGAACGAGCAGTACTTC. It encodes CASSYAGNEQYF.

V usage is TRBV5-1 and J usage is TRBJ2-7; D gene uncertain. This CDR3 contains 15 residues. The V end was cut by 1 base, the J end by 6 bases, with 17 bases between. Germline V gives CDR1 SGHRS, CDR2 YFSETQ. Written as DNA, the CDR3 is TGCGCCAGCAGCTTGTTTCACGGCTCTTCTCCCGAGCAGTACTTC. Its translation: CASSLFHGSSPEQYF.

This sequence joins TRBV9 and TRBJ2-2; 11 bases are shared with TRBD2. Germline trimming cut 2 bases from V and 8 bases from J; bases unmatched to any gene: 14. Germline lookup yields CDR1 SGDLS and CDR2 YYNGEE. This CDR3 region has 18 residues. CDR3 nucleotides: TGTGCCAGCAGCGTCTCAACTAGCGGGGGCCGTCTGGGTGGGGAGCTGTTTTTT. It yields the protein CASSVSTSGGRLGGELFF.

CDR3 residues: CASSFLGLANEQYF. DNA for the CDR3: TGTGCCAGCAGCTTTCTCGGACTAGCTAACGAGCAGTACTTC. The chain recombines TRBV7-6 with TRBJ2-7, with 8 nucleotides matching TRBD2. Germline lookup yields CDR1 SGHVS and CDR2 FNYEAQ. Germline trimming cut 3 bases from V and 5 bases from J; bases unmatched to any gene: 6. The CDR3 totals 14 residues. The complete variable domain, with remaining parts taken from reference TRBV7-6 and TRBJ2-7, reads GAGVSQSPRYKVTKRGQDVALRCDPISGHVSLYWYRQALGQGPEFLTYFNYEAQQDKSGLPNDRFSAERPEGSISTLTIQRTEQRDSAMYRCASSFLGLANEQYFGPGTRLTVT.

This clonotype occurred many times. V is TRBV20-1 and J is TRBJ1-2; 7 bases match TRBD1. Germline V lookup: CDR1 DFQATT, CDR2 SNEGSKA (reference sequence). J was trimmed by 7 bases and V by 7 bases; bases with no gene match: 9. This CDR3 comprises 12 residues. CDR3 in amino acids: CSVLGRGGGYTF. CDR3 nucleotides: TGCAGTGTTCTCGGCAGGGGGGGTGGCTACACCTTC.

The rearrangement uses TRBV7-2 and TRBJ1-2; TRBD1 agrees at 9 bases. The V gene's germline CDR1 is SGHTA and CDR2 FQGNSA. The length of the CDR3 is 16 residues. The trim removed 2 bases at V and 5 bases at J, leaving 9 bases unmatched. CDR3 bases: TGTGCCAGCAGCTTAAACAGGGGGCTCCTAGTTTATGGCTACACCTTC. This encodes CASSLNRGLLVYGYTF.

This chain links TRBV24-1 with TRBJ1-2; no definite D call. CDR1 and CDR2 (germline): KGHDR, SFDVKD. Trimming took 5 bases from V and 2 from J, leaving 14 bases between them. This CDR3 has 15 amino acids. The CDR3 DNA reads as TGTGCCACCAGTGCAAGTTGGGCCCCAAACTATGGCTACACCTTC. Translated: CATSASWAPNYGYTF.

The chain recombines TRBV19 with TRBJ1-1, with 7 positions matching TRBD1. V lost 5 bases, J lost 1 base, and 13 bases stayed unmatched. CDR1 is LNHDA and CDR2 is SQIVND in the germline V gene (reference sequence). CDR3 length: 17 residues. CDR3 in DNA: TGTGCCAGTAGTCCCCAAGTGGAAGGGGGCGGGAACACTGAAGCTTTCTTT. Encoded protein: CASSPQVEGGGNTEAFF.

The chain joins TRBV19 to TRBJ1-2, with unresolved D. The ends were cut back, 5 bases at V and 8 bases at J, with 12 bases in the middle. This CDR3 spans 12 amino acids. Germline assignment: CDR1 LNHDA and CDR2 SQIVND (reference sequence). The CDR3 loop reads CASSPPGYGYTF. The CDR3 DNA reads TGTGCCAGTAGTCCCCCGGGCTACGGCTACACCTTC.

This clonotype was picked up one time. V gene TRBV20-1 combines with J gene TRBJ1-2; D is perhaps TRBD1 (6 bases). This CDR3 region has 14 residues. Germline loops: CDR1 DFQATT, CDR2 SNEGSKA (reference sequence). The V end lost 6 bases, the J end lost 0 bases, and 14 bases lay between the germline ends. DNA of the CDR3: TGCAGTGCCCGCTGGGACACTACTAACTATGGCTACACCTTC. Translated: CSARWDTTNYGYTF.

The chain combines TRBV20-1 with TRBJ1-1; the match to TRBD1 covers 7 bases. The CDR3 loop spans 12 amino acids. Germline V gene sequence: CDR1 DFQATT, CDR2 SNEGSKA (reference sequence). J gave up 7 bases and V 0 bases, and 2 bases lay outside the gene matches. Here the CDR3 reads CSARDRDSEAFF. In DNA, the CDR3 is TGCAGTGCTAGAGATAGGGACAGTGAAGCTTTCTTT.

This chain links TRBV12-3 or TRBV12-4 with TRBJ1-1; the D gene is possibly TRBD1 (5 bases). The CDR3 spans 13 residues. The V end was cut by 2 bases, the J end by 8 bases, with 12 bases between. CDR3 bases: TGTGCCAGCAGTTTACAGGGTGGGTACGAAGCTTTCTTT. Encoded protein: CASSLQGGYEAFF.

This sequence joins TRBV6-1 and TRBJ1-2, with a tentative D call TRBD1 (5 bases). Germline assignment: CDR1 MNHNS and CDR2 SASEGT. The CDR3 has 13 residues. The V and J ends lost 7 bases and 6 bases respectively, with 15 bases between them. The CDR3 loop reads CASIATGVDGYTF. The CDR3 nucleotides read TGTGCCAGCATCGCGACGGGGGTGGATGGCTACACCTTC.

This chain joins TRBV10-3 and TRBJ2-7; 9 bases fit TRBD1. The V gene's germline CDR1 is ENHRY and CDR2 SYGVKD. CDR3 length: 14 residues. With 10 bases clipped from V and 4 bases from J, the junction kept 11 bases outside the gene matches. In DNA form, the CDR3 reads TGTGCCACCGGGACAGGGCTAAAAGATTACGAGCAGTACTTC. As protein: CATGTGLKDYEQYF.

The chain's CDR3 is CASSVVWGQGPGNTF. DNA for the CDR3: TGTGCCAGCAGCGTAGTATGGGGACAGGGACCTGGAAACACCTTC. The chain joins TRBV9 to TRBJ1-2; 9 bases agree with TRBD1. V was clipped by 0 bases and J by 12 bases; unmatched bases: 12. The CDR3 runs to 15 residues. Germline-derived CDR1 and CDR2 are SGDLS and YYNGEE.

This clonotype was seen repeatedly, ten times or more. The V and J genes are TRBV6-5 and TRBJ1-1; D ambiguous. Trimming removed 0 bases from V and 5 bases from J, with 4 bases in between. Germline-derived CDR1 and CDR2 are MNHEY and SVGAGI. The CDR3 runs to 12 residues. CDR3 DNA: TGTGCCAGCAGTTACTCCCGAACTGAAGCTTTCTTT. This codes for CASSYSRTEAFF.

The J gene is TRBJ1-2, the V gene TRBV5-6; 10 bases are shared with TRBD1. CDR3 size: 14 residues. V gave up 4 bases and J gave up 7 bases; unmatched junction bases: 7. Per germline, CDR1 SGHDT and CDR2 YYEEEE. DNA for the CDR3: TGTGCCAGCAGCAGACAGGGGGCCTTCCGTGGCTACACCTTC. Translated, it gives CASSRQGAFRGYTF.

The CDR3 DNA sequence: TGCAGTGCTAGAGATACGATGGGGAGTCAGAATGGCTACACCTTC. This sequence encodes CSARDTMGSQNGYTF. V usage is TRBV20-1 and J usage is TRBJ1-2; D remains unclear. There are 15 residues in the CDR3. The V and J ends lost 0 bases and 6 bases respectively, with 17 bases between them. Germline V lookup: CDR1 DFQATT, CDR2 SNEGSKA (reference sequence).

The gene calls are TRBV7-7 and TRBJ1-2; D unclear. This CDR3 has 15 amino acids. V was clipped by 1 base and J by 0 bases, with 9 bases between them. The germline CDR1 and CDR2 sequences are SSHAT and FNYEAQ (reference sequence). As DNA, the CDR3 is TGTGCCAGCAGCTTAGTTGGCAGCTCTAACTATGGCTACACCTTC. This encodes CASSLVGSSNYGYTF.

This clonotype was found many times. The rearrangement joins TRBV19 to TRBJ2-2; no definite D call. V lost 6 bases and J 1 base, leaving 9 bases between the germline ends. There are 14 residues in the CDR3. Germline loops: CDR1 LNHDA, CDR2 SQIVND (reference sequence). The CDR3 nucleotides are TGTGCCAGTAGCTTTTTCAAGAACACCGGGGAGCTGTTTTTT. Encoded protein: CASSFFKNTGELFF.

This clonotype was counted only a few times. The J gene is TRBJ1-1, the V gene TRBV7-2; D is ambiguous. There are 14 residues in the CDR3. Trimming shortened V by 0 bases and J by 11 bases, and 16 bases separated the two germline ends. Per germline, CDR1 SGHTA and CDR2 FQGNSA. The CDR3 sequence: CASSLARTNREAFF. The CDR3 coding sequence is TGTGCCAGCAGCTTAGCGAGGACCAATCGGGAGGCTTTCTTT.